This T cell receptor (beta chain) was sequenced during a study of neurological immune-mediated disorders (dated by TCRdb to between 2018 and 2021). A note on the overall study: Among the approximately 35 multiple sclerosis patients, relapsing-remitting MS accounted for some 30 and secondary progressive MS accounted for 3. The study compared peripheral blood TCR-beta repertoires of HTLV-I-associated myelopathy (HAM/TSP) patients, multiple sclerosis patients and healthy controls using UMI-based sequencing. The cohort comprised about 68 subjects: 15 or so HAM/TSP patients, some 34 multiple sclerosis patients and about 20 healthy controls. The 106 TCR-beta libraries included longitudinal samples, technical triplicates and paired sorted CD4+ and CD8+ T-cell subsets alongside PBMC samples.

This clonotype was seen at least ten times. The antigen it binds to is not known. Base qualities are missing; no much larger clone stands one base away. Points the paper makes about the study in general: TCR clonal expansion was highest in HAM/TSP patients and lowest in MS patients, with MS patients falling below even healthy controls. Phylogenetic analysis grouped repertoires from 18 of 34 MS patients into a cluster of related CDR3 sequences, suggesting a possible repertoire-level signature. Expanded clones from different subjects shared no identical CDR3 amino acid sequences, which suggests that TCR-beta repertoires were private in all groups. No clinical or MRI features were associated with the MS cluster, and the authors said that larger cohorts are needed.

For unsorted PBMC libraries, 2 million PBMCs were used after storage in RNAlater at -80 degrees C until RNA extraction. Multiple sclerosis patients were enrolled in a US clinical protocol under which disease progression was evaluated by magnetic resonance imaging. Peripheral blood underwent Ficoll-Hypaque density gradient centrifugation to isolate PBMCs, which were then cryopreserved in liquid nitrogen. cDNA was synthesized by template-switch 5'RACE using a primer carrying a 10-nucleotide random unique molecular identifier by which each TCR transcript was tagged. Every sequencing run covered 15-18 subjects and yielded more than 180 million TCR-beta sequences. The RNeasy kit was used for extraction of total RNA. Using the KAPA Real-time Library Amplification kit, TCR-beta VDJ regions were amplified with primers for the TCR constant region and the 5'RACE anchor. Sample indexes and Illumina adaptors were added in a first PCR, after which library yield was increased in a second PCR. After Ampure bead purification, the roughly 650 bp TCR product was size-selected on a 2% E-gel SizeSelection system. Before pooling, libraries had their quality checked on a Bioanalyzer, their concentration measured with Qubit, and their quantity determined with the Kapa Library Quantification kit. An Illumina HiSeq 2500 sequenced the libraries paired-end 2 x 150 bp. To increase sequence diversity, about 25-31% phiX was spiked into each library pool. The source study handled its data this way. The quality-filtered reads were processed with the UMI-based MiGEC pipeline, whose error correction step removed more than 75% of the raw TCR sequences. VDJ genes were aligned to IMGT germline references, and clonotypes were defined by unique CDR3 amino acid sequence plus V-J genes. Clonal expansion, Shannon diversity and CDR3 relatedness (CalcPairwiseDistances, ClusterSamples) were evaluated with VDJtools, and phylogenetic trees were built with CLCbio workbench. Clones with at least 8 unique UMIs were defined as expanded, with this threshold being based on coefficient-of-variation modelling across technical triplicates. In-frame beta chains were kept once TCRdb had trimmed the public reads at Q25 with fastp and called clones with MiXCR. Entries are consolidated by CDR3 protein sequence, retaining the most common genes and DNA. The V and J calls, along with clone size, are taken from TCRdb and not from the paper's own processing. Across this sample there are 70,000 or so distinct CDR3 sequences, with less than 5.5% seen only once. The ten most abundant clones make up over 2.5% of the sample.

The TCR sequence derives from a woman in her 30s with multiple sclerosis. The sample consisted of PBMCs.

The bases read TGCAGTGCTAGAGAACGGTGGAGCAATCAGCCCCAGCATTTT. This sequence encodes CSARERWSNQPQHF. The chain is encoded by TRBV20-1 joined to TRBJ1-5, with the D gene too uncertain to name. CDR1 DFQATT and CDR2 SNEGSKA are derived from the germline V gene (reference sequence). The CDR3 contains 14 residues, cysteine and phenylalanine counted. Of all the DNA, just the CDR3 is kept, 42 bases in frame from base 1. The V end loses 0 bases and the J end loses 1 base, and a stretch of 7 bases separates them.